This TCR beta chain was captured by sequencing in a study of shared clonotypes between healthy human individuals. Study-wide background: With ages of 18 to 49, the donors were a couple of women and a few men. Notes on the study in general: Across a handful of donors, naive CD4 shared roughly 5.2%, naive CD8 more than 3%, memory CD4 2% to 2.5%, memory CD8 approximately 0.4%.

Points on this clone: The target antigen is unknown.

The CDR3 is 16 residues long. Germline loops: CDR1 LGHNT, CDR2 FRNRAP. V was clipped by 1 base and J by 3 bases; unmatched bases: 5. Naivety among CD8 cells was defined by CD45RO negativity and positive CCR7 selection, thereby excluding terminally differentiated effector memory CD45RA+ cells. The table came from immunoSEQ multiplex PCR; TCRdb's copy has only in-frame clones and leaves some out. The data show approximately 720,000 clones, with about 92% seen just once and 24% held by the top ten. This clonotype was obtained from a man aged 25-45 years in good health. Sequencing input: naive CD8+ T cells sorted from blood. The chain couples TRBV12-5 to TRBJ2-3; 9 bases are a match to TRBD1. The CDR3 nucleotides read TGTGCTAGTGGTTTGGGTACAGGGGGCCCTACAGATACGCAGTATTTT. Translating gives CASGLGTGGPTDTQYF.